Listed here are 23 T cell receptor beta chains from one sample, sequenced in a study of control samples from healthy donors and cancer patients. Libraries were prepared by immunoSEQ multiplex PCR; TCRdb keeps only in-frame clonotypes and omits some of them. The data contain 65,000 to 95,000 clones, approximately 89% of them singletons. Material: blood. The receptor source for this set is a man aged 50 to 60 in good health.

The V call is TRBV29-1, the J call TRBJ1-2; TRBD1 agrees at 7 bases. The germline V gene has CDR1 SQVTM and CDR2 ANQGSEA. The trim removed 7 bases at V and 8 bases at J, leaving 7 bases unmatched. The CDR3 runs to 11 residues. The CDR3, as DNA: TGCAGCGCCTCCGGGACAGACGGCTACACCTTC. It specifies CSASGTDGYTF.

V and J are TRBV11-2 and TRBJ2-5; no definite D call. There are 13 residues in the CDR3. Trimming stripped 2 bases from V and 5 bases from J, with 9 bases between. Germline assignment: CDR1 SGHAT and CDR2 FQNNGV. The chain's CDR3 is CASSLSAEETQYF. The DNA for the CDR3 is TGTGCCAGCAGCTTATCGGCCGAGGAGACCCAGTACTTC.

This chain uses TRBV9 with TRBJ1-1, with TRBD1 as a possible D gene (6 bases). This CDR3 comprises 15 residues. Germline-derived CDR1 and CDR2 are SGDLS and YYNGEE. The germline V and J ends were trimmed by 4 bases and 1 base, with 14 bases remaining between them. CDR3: CASSPRGAENTEAFF. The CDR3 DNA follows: TGTGCCAGCAGCCCAAGGGGGGCCGAGAACACTGAAGCTTTCTTT.

CDR3 in DNA: TGCAGCGTGCGACGGAATAGGGGACAAGAGACCCAGTACTTC. Protein: CSVRRNRGQETQYF. The chain recombines TRBV29-1 with TRBJ2-5, with D possibly being TRBD1 (5 bases). Between the trimmed V and J ends, which lost 6 bases and 2 bases, there was a span of 16 bases. CDR3 length equals 14 residues. Germline V lookup: CDR1 SQVTM, CDR2 ANQGSEA.

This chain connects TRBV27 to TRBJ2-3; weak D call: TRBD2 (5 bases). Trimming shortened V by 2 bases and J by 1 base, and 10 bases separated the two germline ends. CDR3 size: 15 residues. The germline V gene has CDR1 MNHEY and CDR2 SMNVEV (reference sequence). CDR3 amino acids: CASSLRAGRTDTQYF. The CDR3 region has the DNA TGTGCCAGCAGTTTAAGGGCGGGCCGCACAGATACGCAGTATTTT.

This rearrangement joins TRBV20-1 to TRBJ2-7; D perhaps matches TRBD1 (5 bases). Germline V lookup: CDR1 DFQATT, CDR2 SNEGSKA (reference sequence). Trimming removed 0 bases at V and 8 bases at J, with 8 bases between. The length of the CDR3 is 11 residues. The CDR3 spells CSARDGAQQYV. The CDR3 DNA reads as TGCAGTGCTAGAGATGGGGCACAGCAGTACGTC.

CDR3 amino acids: CASSLGVGGDEQFF. The DNA of the CDR3 is TGTGCCAGCAGCCTCGGGGTAGGCGGGGATGAGCAGTTCTTC. The V call is TRBV7-3, the J call TRBJ2-1; weak D call: TRBD2 (6 bases). V lost 5 bases and J 8 bases, leaving 16 bases between the germline ends. This CDR3 is built from 14 residues. Germline V gene lookup returns CDR1 SGHTA and CDR2 FQGTGA.

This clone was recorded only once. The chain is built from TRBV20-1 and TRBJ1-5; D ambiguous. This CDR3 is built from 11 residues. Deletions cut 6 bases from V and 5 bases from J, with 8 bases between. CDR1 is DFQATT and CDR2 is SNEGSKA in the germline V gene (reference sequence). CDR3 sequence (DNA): TGCAGTGCGATGAAGGATCAGCCCCAGCATTTT. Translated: CSAMKDQPQHF.

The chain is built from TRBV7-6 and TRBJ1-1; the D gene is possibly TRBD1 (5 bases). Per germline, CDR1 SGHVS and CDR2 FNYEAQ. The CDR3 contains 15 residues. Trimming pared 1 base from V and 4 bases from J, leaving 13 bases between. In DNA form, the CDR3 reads TGTGCCAGCAGCTTAGGGCGGGGCTTGGGCACTGAAGCTTTCTTT. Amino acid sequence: CASSLGRGLGTEAFF.

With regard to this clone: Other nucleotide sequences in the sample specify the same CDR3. CDR3 bases: TGTGCCAGCAAACCTACGGGGGGAGGGACTGAAGCTTTCTTT. Translated: CASKPTGGGTEAFF. The chain combines TRBV27 with TRBJ1-1; D perhaps matches TRBD1 (5 bases). The V end was cut by 7 bases, the J end by 5 bases, with 17 bases between. This CDR3 has 14 residues. Germline V gene data show CDR1 as MNHEY and CDR2 as SMNVEV (reference sequence).

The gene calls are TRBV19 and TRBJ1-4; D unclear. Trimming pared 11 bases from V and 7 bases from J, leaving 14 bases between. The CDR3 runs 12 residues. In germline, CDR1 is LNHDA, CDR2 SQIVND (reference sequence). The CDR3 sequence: CACRAGIEKLFF. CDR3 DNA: TGTGCCTGCCGGGCGGGGATTGAAAAACTGTTTTTT. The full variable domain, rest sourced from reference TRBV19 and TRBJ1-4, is DGGITQSPKYLFRKEGQNVTLSCEQNLNHDAMYWYRQDPGQGLRLIYYSQIVNDFQKGDIAEGYSVSREKKESFPLTVTSAQKNPTAFYLCACRAGIEKLFFGSGTQLSVL.

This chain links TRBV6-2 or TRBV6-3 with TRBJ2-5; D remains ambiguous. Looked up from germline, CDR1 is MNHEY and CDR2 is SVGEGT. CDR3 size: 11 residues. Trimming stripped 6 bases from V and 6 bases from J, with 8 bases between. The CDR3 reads CASSLPKTQYF. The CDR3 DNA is TGTGCCAGCAGCCTGCCTAAGACCCAGTACTTC.

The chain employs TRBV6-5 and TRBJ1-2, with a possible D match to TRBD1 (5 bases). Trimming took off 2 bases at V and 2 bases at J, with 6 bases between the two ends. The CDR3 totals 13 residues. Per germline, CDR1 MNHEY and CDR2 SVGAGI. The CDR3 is CASSYDSNYGYTF. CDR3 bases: TGTGCCAGCAGTTACGACAGCAACTATGGCTACACCTTC.

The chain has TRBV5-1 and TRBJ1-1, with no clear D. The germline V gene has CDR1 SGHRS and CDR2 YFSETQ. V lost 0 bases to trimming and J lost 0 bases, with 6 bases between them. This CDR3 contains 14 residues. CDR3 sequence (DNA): TGCGCCAGCAGCTTGGGATCATTGAACACTGAAGCTTTCTTT. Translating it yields CASSLGSLNTEAFF.

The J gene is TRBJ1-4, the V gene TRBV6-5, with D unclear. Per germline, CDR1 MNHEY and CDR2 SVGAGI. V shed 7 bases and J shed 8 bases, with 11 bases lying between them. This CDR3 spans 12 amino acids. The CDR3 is CASTANQEKLFF. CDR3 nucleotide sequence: TGTGCCAGCACCGCTAATCAGGAAAAACTGTTTTTT.

CDR3 in amino acids: CATSRLDNSYEQYF. CDR3 sequence (DNA): TGTGCCACCTCTAGGTTGGACAACTCCTACGAGCAGTACTTC. This sequence joins TRBV7-8 and TRBJ2-7; D is perhaps TRBD1 (5 bases). The V gene lost 10 bases and the J gene lost 0 bases, with 16 bases spanning the gap. Germline V gene lookup returns CDR1 SGHVS and CDR2 FQNEAQ. The CDR3 totals 14 residues.

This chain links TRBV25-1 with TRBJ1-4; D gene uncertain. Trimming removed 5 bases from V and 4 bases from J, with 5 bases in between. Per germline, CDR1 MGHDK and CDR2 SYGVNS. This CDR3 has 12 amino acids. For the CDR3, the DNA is TGTGCCAGCAGTAGGAATAATGAAAAACTGTTTTTT. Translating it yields CASSRNNEKLFF. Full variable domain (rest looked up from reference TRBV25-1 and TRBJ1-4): EADIYQTPRYLVIGTGKKITLECSQTMGHDKMYWYQQDPGMELHLIHYSYGVNSTEKGDLSSESTVSRIRTEHFPLTLESARPSHTSQYLCASSRNNEKLFFGSGTQLSVL.

CDR3 DNA: TGTGCCAGTGGTAATCGGGCCAATGAGCAGTTCTTC. This codes for CASGNRANEQFF. The J gene is TRBJ2-1, the V gene TRBV19; no clear D gene. Germline V gene lookup returns CDR1 LNHDA and CDR2 SQIVND (reference sequence). The CDR3 runs to 12 residues. Between the trimmed V and J ends, which lost 8 bases and 6 bases, there was a span of 11 bases. Combining the CDR3 with reference TRBV19 and TRBJ2-1 gives the whole variable domain DGGITQSPKYLFRKEGQNVTLSCEQNLNHDAMYWYRQDPGQGLRLIYYSQIVNDFQKGDIAEGYSVSREKKESFPLTVTSAQKNPTAFYLCASGNRANEQFFGPGTRLTVL.

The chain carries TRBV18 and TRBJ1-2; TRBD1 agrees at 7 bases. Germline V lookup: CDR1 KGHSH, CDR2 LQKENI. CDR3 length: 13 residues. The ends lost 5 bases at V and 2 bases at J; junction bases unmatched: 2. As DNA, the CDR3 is TGTGCCAGCTCATCGGGACAGAACTATGGCTACACCTTC. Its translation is CASSSGQNYGYTF.

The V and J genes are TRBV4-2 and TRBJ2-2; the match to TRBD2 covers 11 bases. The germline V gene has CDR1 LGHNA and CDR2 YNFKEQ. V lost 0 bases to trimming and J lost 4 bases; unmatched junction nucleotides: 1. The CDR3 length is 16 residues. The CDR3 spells CASSQELAGGTGELFF. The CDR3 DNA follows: TGTGCCAGCAGCCAAGAGCTAGCGGGGGGCACCGGGGAGCTGTTTTTT.

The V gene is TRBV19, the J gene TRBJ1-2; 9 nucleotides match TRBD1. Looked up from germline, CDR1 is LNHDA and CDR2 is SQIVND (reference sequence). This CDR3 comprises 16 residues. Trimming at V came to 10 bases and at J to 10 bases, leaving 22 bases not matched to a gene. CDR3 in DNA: TGTGCCACCAACCGTGAGCCCGGACAGGGGAAGCGTTACTACACCTTC. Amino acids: CATNREPGQGKRYYTF. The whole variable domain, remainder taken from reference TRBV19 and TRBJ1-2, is DGGITQSPKYLFRKEGQNVTLSCEQNLNHDAMYWYRQDPGQGLRLIYYSQIVNDFQKGDIAEGYSVSREKKESFPLTVTSAQKNPTAFYLCATNREPGQGKRYYTFGSGTRLTVV.

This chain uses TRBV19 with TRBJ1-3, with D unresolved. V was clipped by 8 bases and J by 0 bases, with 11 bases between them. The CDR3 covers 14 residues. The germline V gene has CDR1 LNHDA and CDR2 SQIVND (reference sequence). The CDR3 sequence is CASAPTPSGNTIYF. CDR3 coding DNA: TGTGCCAGTGCCCCGACGCCCTCTGGAAACACCATATATTTT. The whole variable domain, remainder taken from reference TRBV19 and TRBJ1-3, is DGGITQSPKYLFRKEGQNVTLSCEQNLNHDAMYWYRQDPGQGLRLIYYSQIVNDFQKGDIAEGYSVSREKKESFPLTVTSAQKNPTAFYLCASAPTPSGNTIYFGEGSWLTVV.

The DNA for the CDR3 is TGTGCCAGTAGTATTCTGGGAGATGGCTACACCTTC. This translates into CASSILGDGYTF. The V gene is TRBV19, the J gene TRBJ1-2, with D hard to call. CDR3 length: 12 residues. The V and J ends lost 3 bases and 6 bases respectively, with 8 bases between them. Germline CDR1 and CDR2: LNHDA and SQIVND (reference sequence).